These 23 T cell receptor beta chains came from one sample sequenced in a study of OX40 agonist ivuxolimab in advanced cancers. TCRdb's table, derived via immunoSEQ multiplex PCR, lists solely in-frame clones and lacks some. The sample has 15,000 to 20,000 clones, about 90% seen once. The specimen was CD4+ or CD8+ T cells sorted from blood, collected in a trial of the OX40 agonist ivuxolimab. All receptors derive from an adult with an advanced solid tumor such as melanoma, head and neck, liver or kidney cancer.

V usage is TRBV14 and J usage is TRBJ1-1; D possibly corresponds to TRBD1 (5 bases). The V end lost 0 bases, the J end lost 3 bases, and 11 bases lay between the germline ends. The CDR3 is 15 amino acids. Germline V gene sequence: CDR1 SGHDN, CDR2 FVKESK. CDR3 sequence: CASSQEGTRDTEAFF. The CDR3 DNA reads as TGTGCCAGCAGCCAAGAGGGGACTAGGGACACTGAAGCTTTCTTT.

V is TRBV9 and J is TRBJ1-4, with D perhaps matching TRBD1 (5 bases). The CDR3 runs to 17 residues. Germline CDR1 reads SGDLS; CDR2 reads YYNGEE. Trimming took 3 bases from V and 7 from J, leaving 22 bases between them. CDR3 in DNA: TGTGCCAGCAGCGCCGAGAGGGACGATCCCGCTGGTGAAAAACTGTTTTTT. This translates into CASSAERDDPAGEKLFF.

The gene calls are TRBV14 and TRBJ1-5, with TRBD1 as a possible D gene (5 bases). V was trimmed by 2 bases and J by 0 bases, leaving 26 bases between them. Germline V gene sequence: CDR1 SGHDN, CDR2 FVKESK. The CDR3 covers 21 residues. The CDR3 DNA reads as TGTGCCAGCAGCCAACCACCTTATGTTTCGACAGAGAACAATAGCAATCAGCCCCAGCATTTT. It yields the protein CASSQPPYVSTENNSNQPQHF.

This sequence joins TRBV9 and TRBJ2-7; TRBD2 aligns across 7 bases. The CDR3 totals 14 residues. Per the germline V gene, CDR1 is SGDLS and CDR2 is YYNGEE. V trimming: 4 bases; J trimming: 6 bases; junction bases outside the gene matches: 10. The CDR3 loop is CASSPGDYPFEQYF. DNA for the CDR3: TGTGCCAGCAGCCCCGGGGACTATCCATTCGAGCAGTACTTC.

This clone was counted once. The chain combines TRBV6-5 with TRBJ2-7; TRBD1 or TRBD2 may be the D gene (5 bases each). Germline V gives CDR1 MNHEY, CDR2 SVGAGI. The length of the CDR3 is 15 residues. V lost 2 bases to trimming and J lost 4 bases, with 15 bases between them. Written as DNA, the CDR3 is TGTGCCAGCAGTTACGGGCGGGTTGGGGCGTACGAGCAGTACTTC. Amino acids: CASSYGRVGAYEQYF.

The chain joins TRBV28 to TRBJ1-1, with 11 positions matching TRBD1. Germline V gives CDR1 MDHEN, CDR2 SYDVKM. CDR3 length: 17 amino acids. After removal of 5 bases from V and 11 bases from J, the junction contained 19 bases not matched to a gene. The CDR3 DNA is TGTGCCAGCAGTGAACCGGGACAGGGGGGGCCCTTGGGATGGGCTTTCTTT. Protein sequence: CASSEPGQGGPLGWAFF.

This chain uses TRBV29-1 with TRBJ2-1; D is ambiguous. V was shortened by 3 bases and J by 7 bases, with 7 bases between the two germline ends. CDR1 is SQVTM and CDR2 is ANQGSEA in the germline V gene. The CDR3 spans 11 residues. The CDR3 spells CSVDPKNEQFF. The CDR3 coding sequence is TGCAGCGTTGACCCTAAAAATGAGCAGTTCTTC.

This chain joins TRBV6-5 and TRBJ2-7; 9 positions agree with TRBD1. V lost 5 bases and J lost 2; bases outside the gene matches: 7. There are 15 residues in the CDR3. CDR1 and CDR2 from the germline V gene are MNHEY and SVGAGI. CDR3 nucleotides: TGTGCCAGCAGTCCTTTACAGGGGGCAGCCTACGAGCAGTACTTC. Residues: CASSPLQGAAYEQYF.

J is TRBJ2-3 and V is TRBV2; weak D call: TRBD1 (6 bases). V dropped 7 bases and J dropped 2 bases, with 16 bases sitting between them. This CDR3 contains 15 residues. Germline values: CDR1 SNHLY, CDR2 FYNNEI. The CDR3, as DNA: TGTGCCAGCATCGAACAGGGTTTATACACAGATACGCAGTATTTT. Translated: CASIEQGLYTDTQYF.

The V and J genes are TRBV5-1 and TRBJ1-1; the D is unclear. Germline V gives CDR1 SGHRS, CDR2 YFSETQ. The CDR3 covers 15 residues. The V and J ends lost 1 base and 0 bases respectively, with 10 bases between them. Here the CDR3 reads CASSLNGLMNTEAFF. CDR3 in DNA: TGCGCCAGCAGCTTGAATGGGCTGATGAACACTGAAGCTTTCTTT.

This rearrangement joins TRBV9 to TRBJ2-3; 7 bases are a match to TRBD1. Germline-derived CDR1 and CDR2 are SGDLS and YYNGEE. The trim removed 3 bases at V and 2 bases at J, leaving 12 bases unmatched. There are 17 residues in the CDR3. The CDR3 sequence: CASSAQLRDSYTDTQYF. The CDR3 DNA sequence: TGTGCCAGCAGCGCCCAACTCAGGGACAGCTACACAGATACGCAGTATTTT.

The rearrangement links TRBV27 to TRBJ1-3, with unresolved D. The ends were cut back, 2 bases at V and 0 bases at J, with 5 bases in the middle. Germline assignment: CDR1 MNHEY and CDR2 SMNVEV (reference sequence). The CDR3 runs to 14 residues. Here the CDR3 reads CASSLGYSGNTIYF. The CDR3, as DNA: TGTGCCAGCAGTTTAGGATACTCTGGAAACACCATATATTTT.

About this clone: The germline gene is not matched at one end of the junction; a read error may be the cause. The CDR3 reads CASSFRDPQIRVF. CDR3 bases: TGTGCCAGCAGCTTCCGGGACCCCCAAATACGGGTCTTT. The chain combines TRBV5-6 with TRBJ1-1; possible D gene TRBD1, 5 bases. The CDR3 consists of 13 residues. CDR1 is SGHDT and CDR2 is YYEEEE in the germline V gene.

This chain joins TRBV7-2 and TRBJ1-1; D may be TRBD1 (5 bases). The germline V and J ends were trimmed by 4 bases and 5 bases, with 5 bases remaining between them. The CDR3 runs 11 residues. CDR1 is SGHTA, CDR2 FQGNSA, per germline. CDR3 sequence reads: CASSWGTEAFF. CDR3 sequence (DNA): TGTGCCAGCAGCTGGGGGACTGAAGCTTTCTTT.

The rearrangement uses TRBV4-1 and TRBJ2-1; D is unclear. The V and J ends lost 1 base and 5 bases respectively, with 12 bases between them. The CDR3 runs to 15 residues. Germline V gene data show CDR1 as MGHRA and CDR2 as YSYEKL. CDR3 sequence: CASSQVSVENNEQFF. The CDR3 DNA is TGCGCCAGCAGCCAAGTTTCGGTTGAAAACAATGAGCAGTTCTTC.

The chain links TRBV11-2 to TRBJ1-1; 9 bases map to TRBD1. Germline V gene data show CDR1 as SGHAT and CDR2 as FQNNGV. This CDR3 has 17 amino acids. V shed 1 base and J 4 bases; nucleotides not matched to a gene: 10. CDR3 DNA: TGTGCCAGCAGCTTAGCCTTTTGGGAGACAGGGGGCACTGAAGCTTTCTTT. Translation: CASSLAFWETGGTEAFF.

CDR3: CASSGAGGSDEQYF. As DNA, the CDR3 is TGTGCCAGCAGTGGCGCAGGGGGTAGTGACGAGCAGTACTTC. The V call is TRBV27, the J call TRBJ2-7, with TRBD1 matching 7 bases. The CDR3 consists of 14 residues. The V gene end was trimmed by 5 bases and the J gene end by 5 bases; junction bases not matched to a gene: 9. The V gene's germline CDR1 is MNHEY and CDR2 SMNVEV (reference sequence).

This chain uses TRBV7-2 with TRBJ2-3, with D tentatively TRBD1 (5 bases). Germline CDR1 is SGHTA and CDR2 is FQGNSA. Trimming left V 2 bases short and J 2 bases short, with 11 bases between. The CDR3 spans 15 residues. The CDR3 nucleotides are TGTGCCAGCAGCTTACCCCGGACAACCACAGATACGCAGTATTTT. Translated: CASSLPRTTTDTQYF.

V is TRBV9 and J is TRBJ2-3; 12 positions match TRBD2. J gave up 0 bases and V 4 bases, and 12 bases lay outside the gene matches. The germline gives CDR1 SGDLS, CDR2 YYNGEE. The CDR3 length is 19 residues. The CDR3 region is CASSLRRGGLAGSTDTQYF. In DNA form, the CDR3 reads TGTGCCAGCAGCCTCCGAAGGGGAGGACTAGCGGGGAGCACAGATACGCAGTATTTT. Full variable domain (rest looked up from reference TRBV9 and TRBJ2-3): DSGVTQTPKHLITATGQRVTLRCSPRSGDLSVYWYQQSLDQGLQFLIQYYNGEERAKGNILERFSAQQFPDLHSELNLSSLELGDSALYFCASSLRRGGLAGSTDTQYFGPGTRLTVL.

This chain connects TRBV5-1 to TRBJ2-1; no clear D gene. CDR1 is SGHRS and CDR2 is YFSETQ in the germline V gene. V lost 5 bases to trimming and J lost 5 bases, with 23 bases between them. This CDR3 contains 17 residues. The chain's CDR3 is CASRNPRTERSDNEQFF. CDR3 nucleotides: TGCGCCAGCAGAAACCCTCGGACCGAACGGTCCGACAATGAGCAGTTCTTC. The full variable domain, completed using reference TRBV5-1 and TRBJ2-1, is KAGVTQTPRYLIKTRGQQVTLSCSPISGHRSVSWYQQTPGQGLQFLFEYFSETQRNKGNFPGRFSGRQFSNSRSEMNVSTLELGDSALYLCASRNPRTERSDNEQFFGPGTRLTVL.

This sequence joins TRBV4-1 and TRBJ2-1, with TRBD1 identical over 11 bases. The CDR3 is 14 residues long. V shed 11 bases and J 5 bases; nucleotides not matched to a gene: 8. Germline-derived CDR1 and CDR2 are MGHRA and YSYEKL. CDR3 DNA: TGCGCCGGCATTCCGGGACAGGGGGACAATGAGCAGTTCTTC. Translating gives CAGIPGQGDNEQFF.

The CDR3 region is CASSLYTGTDTQYF. The CDR3 region has the DNA TGTGCCAGCAGCTTATATACGGGCACAGATACGCAGTATTTT. The chain combines TRBV7-6 with TRBJ2-3; D is unclear. Germline V gene sequence: CDR1 SGHVS, CDR2 FNYEAQ. Between the trimmed V and J ends, which lost 2 bases and 1 base, there was a span of 7 bases. The CDR3 runs to 14 residues.

This clone came up once. The CDR3 spells CASSSGQGYGYTF. The CDR3 DNA is TGTGCCAGCAGCTCCGGACAGGGATATGGCTACACCTTC. The rearrangement uses TRBV13 and TRBJ1-2; 8 bases match TRBD1. V lost 4 bases to trimming and J lost 5 bases; unmatched junction nucleotides: 3. Germline-derived CDR1 and CDR2 are PRHDT and FYEKMQ (reference sequence). This CDR3 region has 13 residues.